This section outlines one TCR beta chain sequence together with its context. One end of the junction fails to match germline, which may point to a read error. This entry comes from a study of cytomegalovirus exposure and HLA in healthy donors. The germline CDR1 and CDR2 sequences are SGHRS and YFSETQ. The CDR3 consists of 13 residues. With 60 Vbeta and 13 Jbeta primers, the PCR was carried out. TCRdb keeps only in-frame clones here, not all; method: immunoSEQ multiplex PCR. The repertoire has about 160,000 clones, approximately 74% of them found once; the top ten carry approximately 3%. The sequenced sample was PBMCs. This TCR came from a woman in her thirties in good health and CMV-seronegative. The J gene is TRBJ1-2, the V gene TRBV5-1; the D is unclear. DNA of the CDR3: TGCGCCAGCAGCTTGGGCGAGGACTATGGCTACCCCTTC. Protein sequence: CASSLGEDYGYPF.